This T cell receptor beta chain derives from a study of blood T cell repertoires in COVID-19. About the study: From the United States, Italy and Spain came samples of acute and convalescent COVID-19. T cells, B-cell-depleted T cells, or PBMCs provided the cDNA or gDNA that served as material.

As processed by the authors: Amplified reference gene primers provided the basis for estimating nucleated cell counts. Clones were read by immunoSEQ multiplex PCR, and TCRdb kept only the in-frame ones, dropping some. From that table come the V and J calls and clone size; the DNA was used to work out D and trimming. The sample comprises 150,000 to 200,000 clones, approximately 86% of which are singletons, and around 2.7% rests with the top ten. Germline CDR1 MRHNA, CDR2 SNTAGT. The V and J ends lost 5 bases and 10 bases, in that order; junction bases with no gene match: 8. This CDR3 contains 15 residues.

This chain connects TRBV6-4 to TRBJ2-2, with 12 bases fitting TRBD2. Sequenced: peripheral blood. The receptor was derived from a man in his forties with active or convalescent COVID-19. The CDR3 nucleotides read TGTGCCAGCAGTCCCGGACTAGCGGGGCCCCAGGAGCTGTTTTTT. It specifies CASSPGLAGPQELFF.